The rows below give T cell receptor beta chains drawn from one sample of a study of blood T cell repertoires in COVID-19. Only in-frame clones appear in the TCRdb table, and some are missing; sequencing was by immunoSEQ multiplex PCR. Of nearly 250,000 clones in the sample, 65% to 90% are singletons; the top ten hold approximately 9.6%. The sequencing sample was made of PBMCs or T cells enriched from blood (not recorded which). These receptor sequences come from a woman between 45 and 60 years old with acute COVID-19. The CDR3 runs from the conserved cysteine through the conserved F or W. A D gene is named only where the DNA matches it firmly. A clone size is listed for some rows: how often the clone was seen (once, few, many), or a class if it is expanded.

J gene: TRBJ1-1
D gene: NA
clone size: NA
V gene: TRBV25-1
CDR3 protein: CASSDLSTEAFF
CDR3 DNA: TGTGCCAGCAGTGATCTAAGTACTGAAGCTTTCTTT

J gene: TRBJ2-7
D gene: NA
clone size: NA
V gene: TRBV3-1/TRBV3-2
CDR3 protein: CASSQDKGEQYF
CDR3 DNA: TGTGCCAGCAGCCAAGATAAGGGGGAGCAGTACTTC

J gene: TRBJ1-2
D gene: TRBD1
clone size: NA
V gene: TRBV5-1
CDR3 protein: CASSVGQVDYGYTF
CDR3 DNA: TGCGCCAGCAGCGTTGGACAGGTCGACTATGGCTACACCTTC

J gene: TRBJ1-1
D gene: NA
clone size: NA
V gene: TRBV30
CDR3 protein: CAWTNRGNTEAFF
CDR3 DNA: TGTGCCTGGACCAATAGAGGTAACACTGAAGCTTTCTTT

J gene: TRBJ1-1
D gene: NA
clone size: NA
V gene: TRBV30
CDR3 protein: CAWMRQVNTEAFF
CDR3 DNA: TGTGCCTGGATGAGACAGGTGAACACTGAAGCTTTCTTT

J gene: TRBJ2-5
D gene: NA
clone size: NA
V gene: TRBV20-1
CDR3 protein: CSARVLASQYF
CDR3 DNA: TGCAGTGCTAGGGTATTAGCCTCCCAGTACTTC

J gene: TRBJ2-7
D gene: NA
clone size: NA
V gene: TRBV5-4
CDR3 protein: CASSFDRTYEQYF
CDR3 DNA: TGTGCCAGCAGCTTCGACAGGACCTACGAGCAGTACTTC

J gene: TRBJ2-1
D gene: TRBD1
clone size: once
V gene: TRBV5-1
CDR3 protein: CASSGTANYNEQFF
CDR3 DNA: TGCGCCAGCAGCGGGACAGCCAACTACAATGAGCAGTTCTTC

J gene: TRBJ1-4
D gene: TRBD1
clone size: NA
V gene: TRBV10-1
CDR3 protein: CASSVALAGDSSTNEKLFF
CDR3 DNA: TGCGCCAGCAGTGTCGCACTCGCAGGGGACAGTTCAACTAATGAAAAACTGTTTTTT

J gene: TRBJ2-7
D gene: NA
clone size: NA
V gene: TRBV14
CDR3 protein: CASSQATGLTWEQYF
CDR3 DNA: TGTGCCAGCAGCCAAGCGACAGGCCTTACTTGGGAGCAGTACTTC

J gene: TRBJ2-5
D gene: NA
clone size: NA
V gene: TRBV6-1
CDR3 protein: CASSDLPNRRETQYF
CDR3 DNA: TGTGCCAGCAGTGACCTGCCTAATAGGAGGGAGACCCAGTACTTC

J gene: TRBJ2-5
D gene: NA
clone size: NA
V gene: TRBV6-5
CDR3 protein: CASHRCQETQYF
CDR3 DNA: TGTGCCAGCCACCGGTGCCAAGAGACCCAGTACTTC

J gene: TRBJ1-6
D gene: NA
clone size: NA
V gene: TRBV5-6
CDR3 protein: CASSLGGSNSPLHF
CDR3 DNA: TGTGCCAGCAGCTTGGGTGGGAGCAATTCACCCCTCCACTTT

J gene: TRBJ2-1
D gene: NA
clone size: NA
V gene: TRBV5-4
CDR3 protein: CASSAGWVNEQFF
CDR3 DNA: TGTGCCAGCAGCGCGGGATGGGTTAATGAGCAGTTCTTC

J gene: TRBJ1-2
D gene: NA
clone size: NA
V gene: TRBV18
CDR3 protein: CASSPDRNYGYTF
CDR3 DNA: TGTGCCAGCTCACCAGACAGAAACTATGGCTACACCTTC

J gene: TRBJ1-4
D gene: NA
clone size: NA
V gene: TRBV5-1
CDR3 protein: CASSLSSTNEKLFF
CDR3 DNA: TGCGCCAGCAGCTTGAGCTCAACTAATGAAAAACTGTTTTTT

J gene: TRBJ1-4
D gene: TRBD1
clone size: NA
V gene: TRBV5-6
CDR3 protein: CASSLQGAQDEKLFF
CDR3 DNA: TGTGCCAGCAGCCTACAGGGGGCGCAGGATGAAAAACTGTTTTTT

J gene: TRBJ2-1
D gene: TRBD2
clone size: NA
V gene: TRBV10-3
CDR3 protein: CAIMPSGDNEQFF
CDR3 DNA: TGTGCCATCATGCCTAGCGGGGACAATGAGCAGTTCTTC

J gene: TRBJ1-5
D gene: NA
clone size: NA
V gene: TRBV12-3/TRBV12-4
CDR3 protein: CASSPIENQPQHF
CDR3 DNA: TGTGCCAGCAGTCCGATCGAGAATCAGCCCCAGCATTTT

J gene: TRBJ1-5
D gene: NA
clone size: NA
V gene: TRBV5-6
CDR3 protein: CASSLGGGFLNQPQHF
CDR3 DNA: TGTGCCAGCAGCCTCGGGGGAGGGTTCCTTAATCAGCCCCAGCATTTT

J gene: TRBJ1-2
D gene: NA
clone size: NA
V gene: TRBV7-2
CDR3 protein: CASSLATDYGYTF
CDR3 DNA: TGTGCCAGCAGCTTAGCGACAGACTATGGCTACACCTTC

J gene: TRBJ2-2
D gene: NA
clone size: NA
V gene: TRBV7-2
CDR3 protein: CASSKRIALGGELFF
CDR3 DNA: TGTGCCAGCAGCAAACGGATAGCGCTCGGCGGGGAGCTGTTTTTT

J gene: TRBJ2-6
D gene: NA
clone size: NA
V gene: TRBV27
CDR3 protein: CASSLSGSSGANVLTF
CDR3 DNA: TGTGCCAGCAGTTTATCGGGGAGCTCTGGGGCCAACGTCCTGACTTTC

J gene: TRBJ2-1
D gene: NA
clone size: few
V gene: TRBV7-9
CDR3 protein: CASSLAEGGGEQFF
CDR3 DNA: TGTGCCAGCAGCTTAGCAGAGGGAGGAGGTGAGCAGTTCTTC

J gene: TRBJ1-4
D gene: TRBD1
clone size: NA
V gene: TRBV19
CDR3 protein: CASSPTRDRGREKLFF
CDR3 DNA: TGTGCCAGTAGTCCCACAAGGGACAGGGGGCGTGAAAAACTGTTTTTT

J gene: TRBJ1-5
D gene: TRBD1
clone size: NA
V gene: TRBV7-8
CDR3 protein: CASSLRTGQGNQPQHF
CDR3 DNA: TGTGCCAGCAGCTTACGGACAGGGCAGGGCAATCAGCCCCAGCATTTT

J gene: TRBJ1-2
D gene: TRBD1
clone size: NA
V gene: TRBV9
CDR3 protein: CASSVGQGEFYGYTF
CDR3 DNA: TGTGCCAGCAGCGTAGGACAGGGGGAGTTCTATGGCTACACCTTC

J gene: TRBJ2-1
D gene: TRBD2
clone size: NA
V gene: TRBV19
CDR3 protein: CASSISTSGANEQFF
CDR3 DNA: TGTGCCAGTAGTATAAGTACTAGCGGGGCCAATGAGCAGTTCTTC

J gene: TRBJ1-3
D gene: TRBD1
clone size: NA
V gene: TRBV5-1
CDR3 protein: CASSLAGTGYGNTIYF
CDR3 DNA: TGCGCCAGCAGCTTGGCCGGGACAGGGTATGGAAACACCATATATTTT

J gene: TRBJ1-5
D gene: NA
clone size: NA
V gene: TRBV7-8
CDR3 protein: CASSLGANGGGNQPQHF
CDR3 DNA: TGTGCCAGCAGCTTAGGCGCGAACGGGGGTGGTAATCAGCCCCAGCATTTT

J gene: TRBJ1-1
D gene: TRBD1
clone size: once
V gene: TRBV5-5
CDR3 protein: CASSFTGGIEAFF
CDR3 DNA: TGTGCCAGCAGCTTTACAGGGGGGATTGAAGCTTTCTTT

J gene: TRBJ2-7
D gene: TRBD1
clone size: NA
V gene: TRBV11-1
CDR3 protein: CASSPWGDRGRDEQYF
CDR3 DNA: TGTGCCAGCAGCCCCTGGGGGGACAGGGGTCGAGATGAGCAGTACTTC

J gene: TRBJ1-4
D gene: TRBD1
clone size: NA
V gene: TRBV7-2
CDR3 protein: CASSPTGGWEKLFF
CDR3 DNA: TGTGCCAGCAGCCCCACAGGGGGCTGGGAAAAACTGTTTTTT

J gene: TRBJ2-3
D gene: NA
clone size: NA
V gene: TRBV7-3
CDR3 protein: CASSFGLQSTDTQYF
CDR3 DNA: TGTGCCAGCAGCTTTGGACTCCAGAGCACAGATACGCAGTATTTT

J gene: TRBJ1-2
D gene: NA
clone size: NA
V gene: TRBV7-6
CDR3 protein: CASSSLGRGWTEANYGYTF
CDR3 DNA: TGTGCCAGCAGCTCCCTTGGGAGGGGATGGACGGAAGCTAACTATGGCTACACCTTC

J gene: TRBJ2-1
D gene: NA
clone size: NA
V gene: TRBV9
CDR3 protein: CASSVVQRVPYNEQFF
CDR3 DNA: TGTGCCAGCAGCGTAGTTCAGAGGGTCCCCTACAATGAGCAGTTCTTC

J gene: TRBJ2-7
D gene: NA
clone size: NA
V gene: TRBV19
CDR3 protein: CASSGSGYSYEQYF
CDR3 DNA: TGTGCCAGTAGTGGGTCGGGGTACTCCTACGAGCAGTACTTC

J gene: TRBJ1-6
D gene: NA
clone size: NA
V gene: TRBV5-8
CDR3 protein: CASTIGTRYNSPLHF
CDR3 DNA: TGTGCCAGCACCATCGGGACAAGATATAATTCACCCCTCCACTTT

J gene: TRBJ1-6
D gene: TRBD1
clone size: NA
V gene: TRBV30
CDR3 protein: CAWSTGENSPLHF
CDR3 DNA: TGTGCCTGGAGTACAGGGGAGAATTCACCCCTCCACTTT

J gene: TRBJ2-7
D gene: NA
clone size: NA
V gene: TRBV2
CDR3 protein: CASTDRPYEQYF
CDR3 DNA: TGTGCCAGCACGGACAGACCCTACGAGCAGTACTTC

J gene: TRBJ1-1
D gene: NA
clone size: NA
V gene: TRBV11-2
CDR3 protein: CASSLRGMNTEAFF
CDR3 DNA: TGTGCCAGCAGCCTCCGTGGCATGAACACTGAAGCTTTCTTT

J gene: TRBJ2-2
D gene: NA
clone size: NA
V gene: TRBV19
CDR3 protein: CASSPQISTGELFF
CDR3 DNA: TGTGCCAGTAGTCCCCAGATATCCACCGGGGAGCTGTTTTTT

J gene: TRBJ1-3
D gene: TRBD1
clone size: NA
V gene: TRBV6-6
CDR3 protein: CASRDRAGNTIYF
CDR3 DNA: TGTGCCAGCAGGGACAGGGCTGGAAACACCATATATTTT

J gene: TRBJ2-7
D gene: TRBD2
clone size: NA
V gene: TRBV5-6
CDR3 protein: CASSLTSGSYEQYF
CDR3 DNA: TGTGCCAGCAGCCTGACTAGCGGCTCCTACGAGCAGTACTTC

J gene: TRBJ1-2
D gene: TRBD1
clone size: NA
V gene: TRBV30
CDR3 protein: CAWTGRLGQIVYGYTF
CDR3 DNA: TGTGCCTGGACCGGGAGATTGGGACAGATAGTATATGGCTACACCTTC

J gene: TRBJ1-3
D gene: TRBD1
clone size: NA
V gene: TRBV7-9
CDR3 protein: CASSPEGASGNTIYF
CDR3 DNA: TGTGCCAGCAGCCCAGAGGGGGCCTCTGGAAACACCATATATTTT

J gene: TRBJ1-1
D gene: NA
clone size: NA
V gene: TRBV10-3
CDR3 protein: CAISEQSRGTEAFF
CDR3 DNA: TGTGCCATCAGTGAGCAGTCCAGGGGCACTGAAGCTTTCTTT

J gene: TRBJ2-3
D gene: NA
clone size: NA
V gene: TRBV3-1/TRBV3-2
CDR3 protein: CASSAGASSTDTQYF
CDR3 DNA: TGTGCCAGCAGCGCAGGGGCCTCTAGCACAGATACGCAGTATTTT

J gene: TRBJ1-2
D gene: TRBD1
clone size: NA
V gene: TRBV9
CDR3 protein: CASSVRGTGYGYTF
CDR3 DNA: TGTGCCAGCAGCGTTCGGGGGACAGGCTATGGCTACACCTTC

J gene: TRBJ1-4
D gene: NA
clone size: NA
V gene: TRBV4-3
CDR3 protein: CASSQKGGGEKLFF
CDR3 DNA: TGCGCCAGCAGCCAAAAGGGGGGGGGTGAAAAACTGTTTTTT

J gene: TRBJ1-2
D gene: TRBD1
clone size: NA
V gene: TRBV5-1
CDR3 protein: CASSEGQVYGYTF
CDR3 DNA: TGCGCCAGCAGCGAGGGACAGGTCTATGGCTACACCTTC

J gene: TRBJ2-1
D gene: NA
clone size: NA
V gene: TRBV5-1
CDR3 protein: CASSFDSFGRNEQFF
CDR3 DNA: TGCGCCAGCAGCTTTGACAGCTTTGGCCGGAATGAGCAGTTCTTC

J gene: TRBJ1-1
D gene: NA
clone size: NA
V gene: TRBV20-1
CDR3 protein: CSASISGMNTEAFF
CDR3 DNA: TGCAGTGCTAGTATTTCAGGCATGAACACTGAAGCTTTCTTT

J gene: TRBJ2-7
D gene: TRBD1
clone size: NA
V gene: TRBV10-1
CDR3 protein: CASSIGTGWGISYEQYF
CDR3 DNA: TGCGCCAGCAGCATCGGGACAGGGTGGGGGATCTCCTACGAGCAGTACTTC

J gene: TRBJ1-2
D gene: TRBD1
clone size: NA
V gene: TRBV27
CDR3 protein: CASSAHSGGGYTF
CDR3 DNA: TGTGCCAGCAGTGCGCACTCAGGGGGCGGCTACACCTTC